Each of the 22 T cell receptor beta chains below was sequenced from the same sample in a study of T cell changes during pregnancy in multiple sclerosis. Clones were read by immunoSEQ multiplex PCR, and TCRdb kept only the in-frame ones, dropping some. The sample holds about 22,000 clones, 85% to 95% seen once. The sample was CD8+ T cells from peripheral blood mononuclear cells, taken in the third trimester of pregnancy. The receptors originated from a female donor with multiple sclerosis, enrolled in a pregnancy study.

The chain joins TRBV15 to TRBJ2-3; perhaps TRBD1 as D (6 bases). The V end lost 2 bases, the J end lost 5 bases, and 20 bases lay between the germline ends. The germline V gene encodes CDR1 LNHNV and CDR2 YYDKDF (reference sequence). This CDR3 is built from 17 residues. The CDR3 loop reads CATSRTSGTRTRDTQYF. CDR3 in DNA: TGTGCCACCAGCAGAACATCCGGGACACGAACGCGAGATACGCAGTATTTT.

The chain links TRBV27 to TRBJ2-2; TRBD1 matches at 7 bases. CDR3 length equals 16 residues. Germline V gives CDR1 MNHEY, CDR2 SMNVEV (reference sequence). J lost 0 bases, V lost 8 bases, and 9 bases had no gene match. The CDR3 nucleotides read TGTGCCAGCTCCCCTCTAGACAGGGCGAACACCGGGGAGCTGTTTTTT. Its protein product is CASSPLDRANTGELFF.

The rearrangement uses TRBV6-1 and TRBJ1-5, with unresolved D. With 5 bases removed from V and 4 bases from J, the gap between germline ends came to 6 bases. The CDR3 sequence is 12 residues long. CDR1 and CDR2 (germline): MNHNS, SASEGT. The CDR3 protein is CASSLLNQPQHF. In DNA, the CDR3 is TGTGCCAGCAGTTTGCTAAATCAGCCCCAGCATTTT.

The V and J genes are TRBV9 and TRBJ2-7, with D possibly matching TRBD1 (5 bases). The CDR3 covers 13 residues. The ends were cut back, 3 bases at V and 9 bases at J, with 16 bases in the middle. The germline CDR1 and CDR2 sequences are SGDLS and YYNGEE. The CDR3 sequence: CASSARQQGGQYF. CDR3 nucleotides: TGTGCCAGCAGCGCCAGACAGCAGGGCGGGCAGTACTTC.

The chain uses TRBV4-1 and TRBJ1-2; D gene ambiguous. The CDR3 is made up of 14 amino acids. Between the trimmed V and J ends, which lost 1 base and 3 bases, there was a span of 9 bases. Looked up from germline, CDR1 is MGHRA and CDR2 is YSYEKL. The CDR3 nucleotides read TGCGCCAGCAGCCAAGTGGTGGGCGACTATGGCTACACCTTC. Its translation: CASSQVVGDYGYTF.

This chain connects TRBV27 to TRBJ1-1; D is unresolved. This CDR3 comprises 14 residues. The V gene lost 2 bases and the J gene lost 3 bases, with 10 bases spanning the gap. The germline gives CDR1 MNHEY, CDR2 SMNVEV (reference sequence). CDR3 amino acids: CASSLISTDTEAFF. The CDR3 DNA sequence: TGTGCCAGCAGTTTAATTTCCACAGACACTGAAGCTTTCTTT.

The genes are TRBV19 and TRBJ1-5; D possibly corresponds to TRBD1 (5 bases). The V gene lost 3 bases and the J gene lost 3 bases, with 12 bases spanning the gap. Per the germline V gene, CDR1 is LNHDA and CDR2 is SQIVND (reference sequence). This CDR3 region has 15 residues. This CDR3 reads CASSMGGVLNQPQHF. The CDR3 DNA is TGTGCCAGTAGTATGGGAGGGGTGCTCAATCAGCCCCAGCATTTT.

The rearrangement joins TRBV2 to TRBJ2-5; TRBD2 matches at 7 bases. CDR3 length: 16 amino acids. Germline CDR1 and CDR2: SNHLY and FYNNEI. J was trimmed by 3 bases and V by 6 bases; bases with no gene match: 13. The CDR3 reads CASRGAVWEGEETQYF. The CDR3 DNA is TGTGCCAGCAGGGGAGCGGTCTGGGAGGGCGAAGAGACCCAGTACTTC. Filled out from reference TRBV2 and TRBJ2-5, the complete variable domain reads EPEVTQTPSHQVTQMGQEVILRCVPISNHLYFYWYRQILGQKVEFLVSFYNNEISEKSEIFDDQFSVERPDGSNFTLKIRSTKLEDSAMYFCASRGAVWEGEETQYFGPGTRLLVL.

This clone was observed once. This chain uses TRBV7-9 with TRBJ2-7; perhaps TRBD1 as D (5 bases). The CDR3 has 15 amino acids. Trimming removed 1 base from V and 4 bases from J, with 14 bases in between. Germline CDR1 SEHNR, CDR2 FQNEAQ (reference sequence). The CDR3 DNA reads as TGTGCCAGCAGCTTAGGTCCCGGACATCTATACGAGCAGTACTTC. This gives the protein CASSLGPGHLYEQYF.

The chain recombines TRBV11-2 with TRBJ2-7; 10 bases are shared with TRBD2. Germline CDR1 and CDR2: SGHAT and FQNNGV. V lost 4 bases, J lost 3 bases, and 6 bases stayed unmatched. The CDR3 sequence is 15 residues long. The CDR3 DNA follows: TGTGCCAGCAGCTCAACGGCTAGCGGGAGCTACGAGCAGTACTTC. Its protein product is CASSSTASGSYEQYF.

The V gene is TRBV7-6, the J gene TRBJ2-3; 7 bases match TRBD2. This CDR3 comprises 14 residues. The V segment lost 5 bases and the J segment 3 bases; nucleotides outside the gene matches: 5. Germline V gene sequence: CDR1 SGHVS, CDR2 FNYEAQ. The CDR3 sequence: CASSPGGWTDTQYF. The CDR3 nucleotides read TGTGCCAGCAGCCCGGGGGGATGGACAGATACGCAGTATTTT.

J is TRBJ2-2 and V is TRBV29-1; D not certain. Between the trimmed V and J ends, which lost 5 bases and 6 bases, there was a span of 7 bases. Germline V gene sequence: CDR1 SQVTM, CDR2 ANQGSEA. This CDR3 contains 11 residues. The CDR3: CSVPAAGELFF. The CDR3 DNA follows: TGCAGCGTTCCCGCGGCCGGGGAGCTGTTTTTT.

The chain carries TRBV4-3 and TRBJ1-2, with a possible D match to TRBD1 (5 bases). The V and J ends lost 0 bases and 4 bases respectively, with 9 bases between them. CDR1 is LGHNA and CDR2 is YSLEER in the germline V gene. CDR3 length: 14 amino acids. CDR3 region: CASSQETGSYGYTF. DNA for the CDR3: TGCGCCAGCAGCCAAGAAACAGGAAGCTATGGCTACACCTTC.

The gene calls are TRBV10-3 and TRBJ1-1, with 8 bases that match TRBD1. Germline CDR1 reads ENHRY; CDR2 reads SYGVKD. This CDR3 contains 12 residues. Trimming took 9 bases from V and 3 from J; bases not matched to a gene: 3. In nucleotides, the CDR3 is TGTGCCATTCAGGGGGCAGACACTGAAGCTTTCTTT. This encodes CAIQGADTEAFF.

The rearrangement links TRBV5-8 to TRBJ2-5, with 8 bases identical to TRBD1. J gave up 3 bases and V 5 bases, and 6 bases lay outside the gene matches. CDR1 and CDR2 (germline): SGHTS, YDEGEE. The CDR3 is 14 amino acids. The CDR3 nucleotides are TGTGCCAGCAGTAACGGACAGGGAGAAGAGACCCAGTACTTC. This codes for CASSNGQGEETQYF.

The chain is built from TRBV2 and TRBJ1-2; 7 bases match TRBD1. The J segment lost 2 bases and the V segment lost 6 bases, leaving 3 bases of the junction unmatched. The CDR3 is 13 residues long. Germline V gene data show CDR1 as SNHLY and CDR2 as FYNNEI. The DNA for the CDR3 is TGTGCCAGCAGCGAGGGACAGAACTATGGCTACACCTTC. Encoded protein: CASSEGQNYGYTF.

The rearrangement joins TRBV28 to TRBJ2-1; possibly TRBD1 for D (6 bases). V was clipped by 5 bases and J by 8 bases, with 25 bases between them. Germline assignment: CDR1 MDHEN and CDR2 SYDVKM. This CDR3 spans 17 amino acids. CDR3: CASSPTAVWDTRDEQFF. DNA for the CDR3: TGTGCCAGCAGTCCTACCGCCGTATGGGACACCCGGGATGAGCAGTTCTTC.

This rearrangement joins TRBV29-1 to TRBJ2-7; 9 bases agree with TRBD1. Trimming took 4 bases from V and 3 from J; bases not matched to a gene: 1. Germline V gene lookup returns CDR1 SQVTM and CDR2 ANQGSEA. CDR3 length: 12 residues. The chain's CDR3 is CSVGTGVYEQYF. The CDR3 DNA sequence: TGCAGCGTTGGGACAGGGGTCTACGAGCAGTACTTC.

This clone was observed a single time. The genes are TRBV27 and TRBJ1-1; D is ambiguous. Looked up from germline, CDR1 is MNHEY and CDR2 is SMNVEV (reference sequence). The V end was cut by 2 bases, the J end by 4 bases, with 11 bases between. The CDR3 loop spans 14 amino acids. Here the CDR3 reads CASSLTRVVTEAFF. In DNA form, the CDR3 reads TGTGCCAGCAGTTTAACCCGGGTCGTCACTGAAGCTTTCTTT.

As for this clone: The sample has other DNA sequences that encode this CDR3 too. The CDR3: CASSFGGSNQPQHF. DNA for the CDR3: TGTGCCAGCAGTTTCGGTGGTAGCAATCAGCCCCAGCATTTT. The genes are TRBV27 and TRBJ1-5; D not resolved. The CDR3 extends over 14 amino acids. Germline V gene lookup returns CDR1 MNHEY and CDR2 SMNVEV (reference sequence). The germline V and J ends were trimmed by 3 bases and 0 bases, with 6 bases remaining between them.

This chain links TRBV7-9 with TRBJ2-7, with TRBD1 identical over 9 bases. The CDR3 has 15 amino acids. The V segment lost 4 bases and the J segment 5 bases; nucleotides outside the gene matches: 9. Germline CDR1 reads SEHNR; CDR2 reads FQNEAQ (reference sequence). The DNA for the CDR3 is TGTGCCAGCAGCTCGCTGACAGGGGGGAGGAACGAGCAGTACTTC. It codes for CASSSLTGGRNEQYF.

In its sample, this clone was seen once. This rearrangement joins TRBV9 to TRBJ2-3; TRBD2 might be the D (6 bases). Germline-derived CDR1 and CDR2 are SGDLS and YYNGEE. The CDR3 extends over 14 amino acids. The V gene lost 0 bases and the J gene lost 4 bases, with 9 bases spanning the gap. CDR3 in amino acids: CASSVAGGSDTQYF. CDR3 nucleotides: TGTGCCAGCAGCGTAGCCGGGGGTTCAGATACGCAGTATTTT.